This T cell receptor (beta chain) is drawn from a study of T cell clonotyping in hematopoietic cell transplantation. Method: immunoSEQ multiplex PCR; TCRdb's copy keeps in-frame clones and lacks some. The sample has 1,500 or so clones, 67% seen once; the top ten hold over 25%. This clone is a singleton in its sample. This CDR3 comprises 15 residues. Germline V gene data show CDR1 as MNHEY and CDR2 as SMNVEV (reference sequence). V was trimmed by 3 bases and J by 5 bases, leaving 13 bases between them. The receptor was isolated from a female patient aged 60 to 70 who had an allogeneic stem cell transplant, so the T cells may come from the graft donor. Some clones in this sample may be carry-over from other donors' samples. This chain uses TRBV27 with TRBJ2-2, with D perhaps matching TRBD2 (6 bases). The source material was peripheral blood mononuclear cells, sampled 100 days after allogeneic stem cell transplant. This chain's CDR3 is CASSLRLGGTGELFF. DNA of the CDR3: TGTGCCAGCAGTTTGAGGCTGGGGGGTACCGGGGAGCTGTTTTTT.